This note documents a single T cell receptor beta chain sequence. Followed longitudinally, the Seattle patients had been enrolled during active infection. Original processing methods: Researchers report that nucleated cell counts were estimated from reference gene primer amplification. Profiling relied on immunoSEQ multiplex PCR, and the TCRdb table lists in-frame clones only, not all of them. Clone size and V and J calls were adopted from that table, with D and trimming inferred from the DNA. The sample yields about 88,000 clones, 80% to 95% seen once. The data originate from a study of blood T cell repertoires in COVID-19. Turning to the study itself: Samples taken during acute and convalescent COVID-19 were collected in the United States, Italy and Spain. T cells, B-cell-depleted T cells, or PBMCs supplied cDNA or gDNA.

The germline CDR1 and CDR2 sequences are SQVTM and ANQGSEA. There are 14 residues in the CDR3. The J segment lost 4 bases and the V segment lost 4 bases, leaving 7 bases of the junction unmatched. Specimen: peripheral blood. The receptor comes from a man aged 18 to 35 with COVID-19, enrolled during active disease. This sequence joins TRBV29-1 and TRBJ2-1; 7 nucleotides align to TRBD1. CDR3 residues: CSVVRQGLYNEQFF. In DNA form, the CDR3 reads TGCAGCGTTGTGAGACAGGGCTTATACAATGAGCAGTTCTTC.